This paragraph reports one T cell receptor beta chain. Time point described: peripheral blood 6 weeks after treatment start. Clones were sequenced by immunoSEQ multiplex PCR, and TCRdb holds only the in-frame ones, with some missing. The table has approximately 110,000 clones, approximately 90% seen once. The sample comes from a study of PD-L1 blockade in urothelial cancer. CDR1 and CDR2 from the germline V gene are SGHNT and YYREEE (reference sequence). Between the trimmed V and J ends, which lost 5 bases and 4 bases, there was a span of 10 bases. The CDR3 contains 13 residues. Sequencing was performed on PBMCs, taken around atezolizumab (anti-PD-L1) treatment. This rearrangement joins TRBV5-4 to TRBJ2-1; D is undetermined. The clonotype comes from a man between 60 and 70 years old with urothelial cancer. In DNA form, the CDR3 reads TGTGCCAGCAGTCATGACTTTTACAATGAGCAGTTCTTC. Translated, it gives CASSHDFYNEQFF.